Shown below are 21 T cell receptor beta chains from a single sample sequenced in a study of PD-1 blockade in classical Hodgkin lymphoma. The time point was: newly diagnosed, previously untreated cHL patient sample. Magnetic negative selection was used to purify CD4+ T cells from PBMCs that had been thawed. Produced via immunoSEQ multiplex PCR; TCRdb's table is partial and in-frame only. Counted here are around 21,000 clones, roughly nine tenths occurring once; the ten biggest clones make up around 0.4%. The sequenced sample consisted of CD4+ T cells from blood. All receptors derive from a human donor with classical Hodgkin lymphoma.

The DNA for the CDR3 is TGTGCCAGCAGCCAAGGGCGTAGTGGCCGCTGGGTCTACGAGCAGTACTTC. Translating it yields CASSQGRSGRWVYEQYF. This chain connects TRBV14 to TRBJ2-7; D gene ambiguous. Germline V lookup: CDR1 SGHDN, CDR2 FVKESK. The germline V and J ends were trimmed by 1 base and 3 bases, with 19 bases remaining between them. This CDR3 has 17 residues.

This clone was counted once. The V and J genes are TRBV21-1 and TRBJ1-1; TRBD1 is taken as the D call from the table, unchecked against the DNA. TRBV21-1 is reported as a pseudogene. The CDR3 spans 15 residues. CDR3 in amino acids: CASSNRKTANTEAFF. DNA of the CDR3: TGTGCCAGCAGCAACCGCAAGACAGCGAACACTGAAGCTTTCTTT.

The chain uses TRBV5-1 and TRBJ2-5; weak D call: TRBD2 (5 bases). The CDR3 covers 15 residues. V was pared by 1 base and J by 2 bases, with 12 bases between. Germline CDR1 and CDR2: SGHRS and YFSETQ. CDR3 protein: CASSLLGEGQETQYF. Written as DNA, the CDR3 is TGCGCCAGCAGCTTGTTGGGAGAGGGACAAGAGACCCAGTACTTC.

As concerns this clone: One end of the junction does not line up with germline, which may come from a read error. The sample carries other DNA sequences with the same CDR3. This chain joins TRBV6-5 and TRBJ1-3; 9 nucleotides align to TRBD1. The CDR3 totals 16 residues. Germline CDR1 MNHEY, CDR2 SVGAGI. The DNA of the CDR3 is TGTGCCAGTAGTTCGTTACAGGGGGCGCGTGGAAACACCATATATTTT. As protein: CASSSLQGARGNTIYF.

V and J are TRBV7-9 and TRBJ1-1; no firm D call. The CDR3 spans 14 residues. Germline assignment: CDR1 SEHNR and CDR2 FQNEAQ (reference sequence). Trimming cost V 2 bases and J 3 bases, with 10 bases left between them. CDR3 residues: CASSLQILDTEAFF. CDR3 bases: TGTGCCAGCAGCTTACAGATCCTTGACACTGAAGCTTTCTTT.

The chain couples TRBV7-9 to TRBJ2-7; maybe TRBD1 (5 bases). Trimming cost V 2 bases and J 0 bases, with 8 bases left between them. This CDR3 is 14 amino acids long. CDR1 and CDR2 (germline): SEHNR, FQNEAQ (reference sequence). CDR3 sequence (DNA): TGTGCCAGCAGCTTACAGGGTGGCTCCTACGAGCAGTACTTC. Residues: CASSLQGGSYEQYF. Filled out from reference TRBV7-9 and TRBJ2-7, the complete variable domain reads DTGVSQNPRHKITKRGQNVTFRCDPISEHNRLYWYRQTLGQGPEFLTYFQNEAQLEKSRLLSDRFSAERPKGSFSTLEIQRTEQGDSAMYLCASSLQGGSYEQYFGPGTRLTVT.

The CDR3 region is CASSLGVWDEQFF. In DNA, the CDR3 is TGTGCCAGCAGCTTGGGTGTCTGGGATGAGCAGTTCTTC. This chain links TRBV7-2 with TRBJ2-1; D not certain. The CDR3 is 13 amino acids. Trimming shortened V by 3 bases and J by 8 bases, and 11 bases separated the two germline ends. CDR1 SGHTA and CDR2 FQGNSA come from the germline V gene.

The chain is built from TRBV27 and TRBJ2-7, with D tentatively TRBD1 (5 bases). V lost 6 bases, J lost 0 bases, and 12 bases lay in between. This CDR3 is built from 14 residues. Germline-derived CDR1 and CDR2 are MNHEY and SMNVEV (reference sequence). CDR3 DNA: TGTGCCAGCAGGCCCAGGGTAACCTCCTACGAGCAGTACTTC. It codes for CASRPRVTSYEQYF.

This clone was found once. V usage is TRBV27 and J usage is TRBJ1-4; D unclear. This CDR3 region has 17 residues. V was trimmed by 6 bases and J by 0 bases, leaving 17 bases between them. The germline V gene has CDR1 MNHEY and CDR2 SMNVEV (reference sequence). The CDR3 loop reads CASRPTGSTATNEKLFF. CDR3 in DNA: TGTGCCAGCAGACCTACTGGGAGTACTGCAACTAATGAAAAACTGTTTTTT.

The chain has TRBV5-1 and TRBJ2-3; 15 positions match TRBD2. Germline lookup yields CDR1 SGHRS and CDR2 YFSETQ. Trimming cost V 4 bases and J 3 bases; bases outside gene matches: 6. CDR3 length equals 17 residues. CDR3 sequence: CASSIGTSGGWTDTQYF. CDR3 nucleotides: TGCGCCAGCAGCATAGGGACTAGCGGGGGGTGGACAGATACGCAGTATTTT.

The chain uses TRBV29-1 and TRBJ2-6; 8 bases map to TRBD1. Germline V gene data show CDR1 as SQVTM and CDR2 as ANQGSEA. The V segment lost 7 bases and the J segment 1 base; nucleotides outside the gene matches: 12. This CDR3 region has 17 residues. The CDR3 DNA sequence: TGCAGCGCCGGAACAGGGGGTGTATCGTCTGGGGCCAACGTCCTGACTTTC. Translation: CSAGTGGVSSGANVLTF.

The gene calls are TRBV5-6 and TRBJ1-1, with D perhaps matching TRBD1 (6 bases). The germline V gene encodes CDR1 SGHDT and CDR2 YYEEEE. V was cut by 1 base and J by 4 bases, with 14 bases left in between. The CDR3 has 15 residues. CDR3 sequence reads: CASSLKGHVPTEAFF. Written as DNA, the CDR3 is TGTGCCAGCAGCTTGAAGGGACACGTCCCCACTGAAGCTTTCTTT.

V gene TRBV5-6 combines with J gene TRBJ2-7, with a possible D match to TRBD1 (6 bases). This CDR3 is 16 amino acids long. Germline-derived CDR1 and CDR2 are SGHDT and YYEEEE. The V end was cut by 0 bases, the J end by 3 bases, with 16 bases between. The DNA of the CDR3 is TGTGCCAGCAGCTTGGGTCCGGGACACCGGATCTACGAGCAGTACTTC. Residues: CASSLGPGHRIYEQYF.

The chain recombines TRBV6-1 with TRBJ2-7; D remains ambiguous. Germline CDR1 is MNHNS and CDR2 is SASEGT. CDR3 length: 12 residues. Trimming stripped 7 bases from V and 2 bases from J, with 9 bases between. As DNA, the CDR3 is TGTGCCAGCACAGTAACCACCTACGAGCAGTACTTC. It specifies CASTVTTYEQYF.

V is TRBV5-4 and J is TRBJ2-7; 8 nucleotides agree with TRBD2. The CDR3 extends over 14 amino acids. The J segment lost 3 bases and the V segment lost 1 base, leaving 3 bases of the junction unmatched. Germline-derived CDR1 and CDR2 are SGHNT and YYREEE (reference sequence). The CDR3 DNA reads TGTGCCAGCAGCTTGTATAGCGGGGTCTACGAGCAGTACTTC. It translates to CASSLYSGVYEQYF.

V gene TRBV30 combines with J gene TRBJ2-2, with D possibly matching TRBD2 (6 bases). The CDR3 runs 15 residues. Trimming stripped 0 bases from V and 5 bases from J, with 13 bases between. Germline CDR1 reads GTSNPN; CDR2 reads SVGIG (reference sequence). CDR3 loop: CAWSVYGGWTGELFF. CDR3 nucleotide sequence: TGTGCCTGGAGTGTATATGGAGGGTGGACCGGGGAGCTGTTTTTT. Full variable domain (remainder filled in from reference TRBV30 and TRBJ2-2): SQTIHQWPATLVQPVGSPLSLECTVEGTSNPNLYWYRQAAGRGLQLLFYSVGIGQISSEVPQNLSASRPQDRQFILSSKKLLLSDSGFYLCAWSVYGGWTGELFFGEGSRLTVL.

V and J are TRBV5-4 and TRBJ2-7, with 8 positions matching TRBD2. The CDR3 is 15 residues long. V dropped 0 bases and J dropped 7; count of bases not matched to a gene: 9. Germline V gene sequence: CDR1 SGHNT, CDR2 YYREEE (reference sequence). The chain's CDR3 is CASSLVRGDLREQYF. CDR3 nucleotides: TGTGCCAGCAGCTTGGTGCGGGGGGATCTAAGGGAGCAGTACTTC.

The chain carries TRBV5-6 and TRBJ1-2; D might be TRBD1 (5 bases). Trimming took off 2 bases at V and 2 bases at J, with 19 bases between the two ends. The CDR3 has 17 amino acids. Germline assignment: CDR1 SGHDT and CDR2 YYEEEE. The CDR3 DNA follows: TGTGCCAGCAGCTTTACTTACGGGGCAGGTCTCAACTATGGCTACACCTTC. This encodes CASSFTYGAGLNYGYTF.

The rearrangement links TRBV27 to TRBJ2-5, with D unclear. The CDR3 runs to 13 residues. Between the trimmed V and J ends, which lost 5 bases and 4 bases, there was a span of 11 bases. Germline assignment: CDR1 MNHEY and CDR2 SMNVEV (reference sequence). CDR3 region: CASSPWNRETQYF. CDR3 nucleotides: TGTGCCAGCAGTCCCTGGAATAGAGAGACCCAGTACTTC.

This chain links TRBV5-1 with TRBJ2-7; D is possibly TRBD2 (5 bases). Trimming took off 0 bases at V and 3 bases at J, with 16 bases between the two ends. Per the germline V gene, CDR1 is SGHRS and CDR2 is YFSETQ. This CDR3 has 16 residues. The CDR3 bases are TGCGCCAGCAGCTTGGCCGGGCCGGGGTCGGGCTACGAGCAGTACTTC. It yields the protein CASSLAGPGSGYEQYF.

The V call is TRBV7-2, the J call TRBJ1-2, with D hard to call. The CDR3 has 14 residues. Germline lookup yields CDR1 SGHTA and CDR2 FQGNSA. Trimming stripped 4 bases from V and 8 bases from J, with 17 bases between. CDR3 sequence (DNA): TGTGCCAGCAGCTCCCCGGTCTCTGGAAGGGGCTACACCTTC. This gives the protein CASSSPVSGRGYTF.